This T cell receptor (beta chain) was sequenced in a study of cytomegalovirus exposure and HLA in healthy donors. Study observations and caveats: Follow-up analysis seemed to connect common viral pathogens with several of the most significant clusters identified. Later on, an analysis tied some 17,000 TCR beta sequences to HLA alleles at 0.05 false discovery rate. Later genetic work tied a missense DCLRE1C variant to beta-chain V and J trimming. Most TCR beta V segments were productive about 87% or about 30% of the time in an earlier analysis.

The CDR3 covers 14 residues. The germline V and J ends were trimmed by 3 bases and 4 bases, with 11 bases remaining between them. Germline V gene lookup returns CDR1 ENHRY and CDR2 SYGVKD. PCR involved 60 Vbeta and 13 Jbeta primers. Sequencing used immunoSEQ multiplex PCR; TCRdb keeps in-frame clones, though not all of them. The sample consists of some 98,000 clones, roughly 77% of them appearing once. Worth noting for this clone: Its target is unknown.

The sample was PBMCs. The clonotype was recovered from a man between 35 and 55 years old in good health and CMV-seronegative. This sequence joins TRBV10-3 and TRBJ2-3, with D perhaps matching TRBD2 (7 bases). The CDR3 region is CAISERGGADTQYF. The CDR3 region has the DNA TGTGCCATCAGTGAAAGGGGGGGTGCAGATACGCAGTATTTT.